Below, one T cell receptor beta chain is given with its context. CDR1 and CDR2 (germline): MDHEN, SYDVKM. Trimming cost V 4 bases and J 0 bases, with 10 bases left between them. The length of the CDR3 is 16 residues. This sample stems from a study of T cell changes during pregnancy in multiple sclerosis. Method: immunoSEQ multiplex PCR; TCRdb's copy keeps in-frame clones and lacks some. The top ten hold roughly 0.9% of the sample, which has 65,000 to 95,000 clones, 94% seen once. The sequence was collected from a female donor in good health, enrolled as a control in a pregnancy study. The sequences come from peripheral blood, collected in the second trimester of pregnancy. V gene TRBV28 combines with J gene TRBJ2-6; a possible D gene is TRBD1 (6 bases). CDR3 nucleotides: TGTGCCAGCAGTTCAGGGGCCCTCTCTGGGGCCAACGTCCTGACTTTC. Amino acid sequence: CASSSGALSGANVLTF. The whole variable domain, filled in from reference TRBV28 and TRBJ2-6, reads DVKVTQSSRYLVKRTGEKVFLECVQDMDHENMFWYRQDPGLGLRLIYFSYDVKMKEKGDIPEGYSVSREKKERFSLILESASTNQTSMYLCASSSGALSGANVLTFGAGSRLTVL.